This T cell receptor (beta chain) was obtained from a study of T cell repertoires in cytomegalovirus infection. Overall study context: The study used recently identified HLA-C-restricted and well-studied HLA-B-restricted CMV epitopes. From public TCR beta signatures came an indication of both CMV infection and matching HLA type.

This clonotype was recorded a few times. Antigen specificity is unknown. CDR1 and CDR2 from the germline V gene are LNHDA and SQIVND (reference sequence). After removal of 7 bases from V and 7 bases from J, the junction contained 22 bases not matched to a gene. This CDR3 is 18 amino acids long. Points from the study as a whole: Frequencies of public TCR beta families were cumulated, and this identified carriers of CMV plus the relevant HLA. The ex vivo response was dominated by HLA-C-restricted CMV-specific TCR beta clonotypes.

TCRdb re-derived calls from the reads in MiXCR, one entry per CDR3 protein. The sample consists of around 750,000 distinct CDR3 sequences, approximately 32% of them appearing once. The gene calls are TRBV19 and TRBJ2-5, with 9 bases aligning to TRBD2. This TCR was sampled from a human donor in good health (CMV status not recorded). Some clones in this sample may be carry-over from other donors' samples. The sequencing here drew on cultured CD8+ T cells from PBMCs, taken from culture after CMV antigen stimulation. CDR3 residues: CASMEGRGGLTVHGTQYF. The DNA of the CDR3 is TGTGCCAGTATGGAGGGGCGGGGGGGCCTTACGGTTCATGGGACCCAGTACTTC.